A single sample gave rise to the 6 T cell receptor beta chains below, sequenced in a study of technical replicates of blood from a handful of donors. Libraries were prepared by immunoSEQ multiplex PCR; TCRdb keeps only in-frame clonotypes and omits some of them. Of 100,000 or so clones listed, about 95% are singletons. The sample taken for sequencing was T cells isolated from PBMCs. The source is a human donor in good health.

The J gene is TRBJ2-7, the V gene TRBV19; unclear D gene. This CDR3 is 11 amino acids long. Trimming stripped 1 base from V and 6 bases from J, with 4 bases between. CDR1 and CDR2 (germline): LNHDA, SQIVND (reference sequence). This CDR3 reads CASSIGAEQYF. DNA of the CDR3: TGTGCCAGTAGTATAGGGGCCGAGCAGTACTTC.

The CDR3 is CASSLGGGQPQHF. In DNA form, the CDR3 reads TGTGCCAGCAGCTTAGGGGGGGGTCAGCCCCAGCATTTT. The rearrangement uses TRBV7-8 and TRBJ1-5; TRBD1 is a possible D gene (5 bases). Trimming pared 1 base from V and 6 bases from J, leaving 7 bases between. Germline V gene sequence: CDR1 SGHVS, CDR2 FQNEAQ. This CDR3 spans 13 amino acids.

This chain connects TRBV6-5 to TRBJ1-2; possibly TRBD1 for D (6 bases). From germline, CDR1 is MNHEY and CDR2 SVGAGI. V was cut by 7 bases and J by 2 bases, with 17 bases left in between. This CDR3 spans 15 amino acids. The CDR3, as DNA: TGTGCCAGCATATCCCTCTTGACAGGCAACTATGGCTACACCTTC. The encoded protein is CASISLLTGNYGYTF.

The gene calls are TRBV5-1 and TRBJ1-1; D call uncertain. This CDR3 is built from 16 residues. CDR1 and CDR2 from the germline V gene are SGHRS and YFSETQ. V lost 4 bases and J lost 0, with 16 bases in between. The CDR3: CASSLGRRNMNTEAFF. DNA of the CDR3: TGCGCCAGCAGCCTGGGCCGGAGGAACATGAACACTGAAGCTTTCTTT.

The chain has TRBV9 and TRBJ1-5; D is perhaps TRBD1 (6 bases). CDR1 is SGDLS and CDR2 is YYNGEE in the germline V gene. V was clipped by 0 bases and J by 3 bases, with 16 bases between them. The CDR3 has 17 amino acids. CDR3 amino acids: CASSVGGQGCPNQPQHF. The CDR3 DNA reads TGTGCCAGCAGCGTAGGGGGGCAGGGATGCCCCAATCAGCCCCAGCATTTT.

The genes are TRBV9 and TRBJ2-2; D might be TRBD1 (6 bases). Germline V CDR1 and CDR2: SGDLS, YYNGEE. The CDR3 loop spans 12 amino acids. V lost 7 bases and J lost 6, with 10 bases in between. The CDR3 sequence is CASGEGAGELFF. In nucleotides, the CDR3 is TGTGCCAGCGGTGAGGGGGCCGGGGAGCTGTTTTTT.